The clone carrying this T cell receptor beta chain was recorded a few times. The sample is drawn from a study of blood T cell repertoires in COVID-19. TCRdb keeps only in-frame clones here, not all; method: immunoSEQ multiplex PCR. The table has a few hundred thousand clones, 85% to 90% seen once; the top ten hold 3.5% to 4.5%. This study enrolled people aged roughly 18 to 90 from roughly 24 US geographic areas. Sequences were obtained from PBMCs or T cells enriched from blood (not recorded which). The sequence came from a woman between 18 and 29 years old with acute COVID-19.

The CDR3 spells CASSESRVDSPLHF. CDR3 coding DNA: TGTGCCAGCAGTGAATCCAGGGTAGATTCACCCCTCCACTTT. The rearrangement uses TRBV2 and TRBJ1-6; TRBD1 is a possible D gene (5 bases). The CDR3 is 14 residues long. V was pared by 2 bases and J by 8 bases, with 10 bases between. Germline CDR1 reads SNHLY; CDR2 reads FYNNEI.